This is a list of T cell receptor beta chains from one sample in a study of cytotoxic CD8 clonotypes in ibrutinib-treated CLL. Sequencing was performed with immunoSEQ multiplex PCR; in TCRdb, only in-frame clones are kept and a portion is missing. Of approximately 84,000 clones in the sample, roughly 84% are singletons; the top ten hold under 6%. The sequencing here drew on PBMCs, taken before ibrutinib treatment. The receptors derive from a human donor with chronic lymphocytic leukemia. The CDR3 runs from the conserved cysteine through the conserved F or W.

V gene,J gene,CDR3 protein
TRBV4-3,TRBJ2-7,CASSQGVTAAVSYEQYF
TRBV7-9,TRBJ2-2,CASSRPLWDTGELFF
TRBV7-9,TRBJ2-7,CASSKVYYEQYF
TRBV19,TRBJ1-1,CASSIRTGATEAFF
TRBV9,TRBJ2-7,CASSVGIPNPDRGRSYEQYF
TRBV28,TRBJ2-7,CASSPLFEQYF
TRBV6-5,TRBJ2-5,CASSYQLTTGIQYF
TRBV28,TRBJ1-2,CASSLHQNRVRGYTF
TRBV19,TRBJ2-5,CASSVTVGETQYF
TRBV10-3,TRBJ2-3,CAISGRKDTQYF
TRBV7-2,TRBJ1-5,CASSLALPFVEPQHF
TRBV18,TRBJ1-3,CASSRTVAGNTIYF
TRBV27,TRBJ2-7,CASSMGTSGSYEQYF
TRBV28,TRBJ2-3,CASSFSYGLADTDTQYF
TRBV19,TRBJ2-1,CASSHGPGLAGNNEQFF
TRBV7-2,TRBJ1-2,CASSLEGNNGYTF
TRBV30,TRBJ2-2,CAWSVRGSQGWWFSVGELFF
TRBV5-4,TRBJ1-2,CASSSGDRAYF
TRBV19,TRBJ2-7,CASSGRQGASYEQYF
TRBV5-1,TRBJ2-7,CASSHGQGASYEQYF
TRBV7-2,TRBJ1-1,CASSLAGPYEAFF
TRBV27,TRBJ2-1,CATLNLAGDHEQFF
TRBV5-6,TRBJ2-7,CASSLLAGGPYYEQYF
TRBV30,TRBJ2-5,CAWSGQTRTGKETQYF
TRBV19,TRBJ1-1,CASRTYTGTGKEAFF
TRBV5-1,TRBJ2-1,CASRSGKGNEQFF
TRBV6-5,TRBJ1-1,CASTQIPPQNTEAFF
TRBV9,TRBJ1-2,CASSVARGRDYGYTF
TRBV6-6,TRBJ1-2,CASSYSMTGTNGYTF
TRBV11-1,TRBJ1-4,CASSRAGRANEKLFF
TRBV5-1,TRBJ2-7,CASSLGAYEQYF
TRBV14,TRBJ1-2,CASSQTTGPNYGYTF
TRBV19,TRBJ2-7,CASKEEGGAAYEQYF
TRBV29-1,TRBJ2-7,CSVAPGGRSSYEQYF
TRBV9,TRBJ1-4,CASSPGRGEKLFF